This passage covers 6 T cell receptor beta chains from one sample sequenced in a study of molecular identifiers for immune sequencing clone quantification. TCRdb processed the PCR reads anew with MiXCR; each CDR3 protein has one entry. The sample consists of 40,000 to 45,000 distinct CDR3 sequences, approximately 24% of them appearing once. The specimen sequenced was naive CD8+ T cells from blood, with Jurkat cell RNA spiked in. This sample's subset: FACS-sorted CD8+CD4-CCR7+CD45RA+ naive T cells. These receptor sequences come from a human donor in good health. Some libraries in this study had Jurkat cell RNA spiked in.

The V and J genes are TRBV13 and TRBJ2-3, with a weak D call TRBD2 (5 bases). CDR1 PRHDT and CDR2 FYEKMQ come from the germline V gene (reference sequence). CDR3 length: 13 residues. With 2 bases removed from V and 4 bases from J, the gap between germline ends came to 7 bases. CDR3 sequence reads: CASSLLAADTQYF. Written as DNA, the CDR3 is TGTGCCAGCAGCTTACTAGCCGCAGATACGCAGTATTTT.

This clonotype showed up many times. V gene TRBV20-1 combines with J gene TRBJ2-3, with a weak D call TRBD2 (6 bases). V dropped 0 bases and J dropped 2 bases, with 18 bases sitting between them. The CDR3 covers 17 residues. Germline CDR1 and CDR2: DFQATT and SNEGSKA (reference sequence). CDR3 bases: TGCAGTGCTAGAGATTTCAGGCGGGAATCAACCACAGATACGCAGTATTTT. It is translated as CSARDFRRESTTDTQYF.

This clonotype was observed a few times. This chain connects TRBV12-3 or TRBV12-4 to TRBJ2-1; D unclear. The CDR3 loop spans 16 amino acids. Trimming took off 6 bases at V and 5 bases at J, with 20 bases between the two ends. The CDR3 spells CASSDPAAQGHNEQFF. CDR3 DNA sequence: TGTGCCAGCAGCGATCCGGCGGCCCAAGGACACAATGAGCAGTTCTTC.

Details on this clonotype: Possible read error: a much larger clone is one base away. This chain uses TRBV11-1 with TRBJ2-1; D possibly corresponds to TRBD2 (6 bases). Trimming left V 7 bases short and J 0 bases short, with 13 bases between. The CDR3 has 15 residues. The germline gives CDR1 SGHAT, CDR2 FQDESV (reference sequence). The CDR3 DNA reads as TGTGCCAGCAACGCGGGACTCAGCTCCTACAATGAGCAGTTCTTC. Its translation is CASNAGLSSYNEQFF.

This clonotype was seen just once. This may be a read error, as it is one base from a much larger clone. This chain uses TRBV3-1 with TRBJ2-5; D unclear. This CDR3 spans 16 amino acids. Germline-derived CDR1 and CDR2 are LGHDT and YNNKEL (reference sequence). Here the CDR3 DNA reads TGTGCCGGCAGCCCGCTGAAGACGAAATATCAAGAGACCCAGTACTTC. It encodes CAGSPLKTKYQETQYF.

In its sample, this clonotype was seen many times. The chain recombines TRBV13 with TRBJ2-5; D is perhaps TRBD2 (5 bases). Germline CDR1 and CDR2: PRHDT and FYEKMQ (reference sequence). Trimming shortened V by 3 bases and J by 1 base, and 12 bases separated the two germline ends. The length of the CDR3 is 15 residues. The CDR3 nucleotides are TGTGCCAGCAGCTTCTTATTTCGGGGCCAAGAGACCCAGTACTTC. This gives the protein CASSFLFRGQETQYF.